These 32 T cell receptor beta chains came from one sample sequenced in a study of blood T cell repertoires in COVID-19. TCRdb keeps only in-frame clones here, not all; method: immunoSEQ multiplex PCR. The sample records tens of thousands of clones, around four fifths being singletons. The source material was peripheral blood. The receptor source for this set is a human donor in a cohort sampled during active COVID-19.

J is TRBJ2-7 and V is TRBV5-1, with 11 bases matching TRBD1. Trimming removed 4 bases from V and 3 bases from J; junction bases left unmatched: 6. This CDR3 is built from 15 residues. Germline V gene sequence: CDR1 SGHRS, CDR2 YFSETQ. CDR3 nucleotide sequence: TGCGCCAGCAGCAGATGGACAGGGGGCGTCTACGAGCAGTACTTC. Protein sequence: CASSRWTGGVYEQYF. The variable domain in full, with the rest retrieved from reference TRBV5-1 and TRBJ2-7, is KAGVTQTPRYLIKTRGQQVTLSCSPISGHRSVSWYQQTPGQGLQFLFEYFSETQRNKGNFPGRFSGRQFSNSRSEMNVSTLELGDSALYLCASSRWTGGVYEQYFGPGTRLTVT.

The rearrangement joins TRBV3-1 (or the pseudogene TRBV3-2) to TRBJ2-7; the match to TRBD2 covers 9 bases. There are 14 residues in the CDR3. Per germline, CDR1 LGHDT and CDR2 YNNKEL (reference sequence). Trimming at V came to 1 base and at J to 6 bases, leaving 4 bases not matched to a gene. Written as DNA, the CDR3 is TGTGCCAGCAGCCAAGGAGCGGGAGGCGCCGAGCAGTACTTC. Translating gives CASSQGAGGAEQYF.

V gene TRBV6-5 combines with J gene TRBJ2-7; 11 bases fit TRBD1. Trimming at V came to 5 bases and at J to 2 bases, leaving 2 bases not matched to a gene. The CDR3 sequence is 14 residues long. Per germline, CDR1 MNHEY and CDR2 SVGAGI. The CDR3 reads CASSQDRGPYEQYF. CDR3 DNA: TGTGCCAGCAGTCAGGACAGGGGGCCCTACGAGCAGTACTTC.

Written as DNA, the CDR3 is TGTGCCAGCAAACTAGCGAACAATGAGCAGTTCTTC. Amino acid sequence: CASKLANNEQFF. This sequence joins TRBV2 and TRBJ2-1; TRBD2 aligns across 7 bases. The CDR3 has 12 amino acids. The germline V gene has CDR1 SNHLY and CDR2 FYNNEI. V shed 7 bases, J shed 5 bases, and the junction held 2 bases outside the gene matches.

This clone appeared once. This chain joins TRBV5-8 and TRBJ1-5; TRBD1 is a possible D gene (5 bases). The V and J ends lost 5 bases and 0 bases respectively, with 12 bases between them. The germline V gene has CDR1 SGHTS and CDR2 YDEGEE. CDR3 size: 15 residues. CDR3 in amino acids: CASRTTAYSNQPQHF. In nucleotides, the CDR3 is TGTGCCAGCAGGACGACAGCATATAGCAATCAGCCCCAGCATTTT.

The chain recombines TRBV21-1 with TRBJ1-2; TRBD1, the D gene given by the table, was not confirmed from the DNA. TRBV21-1 is listed as a pseudogene. The CDR3 length is 17 residues. In DNA form, the CDR3 reads TGTGCCAGCAGCACCCGGGACATTTTGGTAACTAACTATGGCTACACCTTC. It specifies CASSTRDILVTNYGYTF.

A word on this clone: Within the sample, other DNA sequences also encode this same CDR3. The chain carries TRBV6-5 and TRBJ2-7, with 12 bases identical to TRBD2. V was clipped by 8 bases and J by 5 bases; unmatched bases: 7. The CDR3 contains 14 residues. Germline CDR1 MNHEY, CDR2 SVGAGI. CDR3 nucleotides: TGTGCCAGCTCCCGACTAGCGGGAGCCCACGAGCAGTACTTC. Translation gives CASSRLAGAHEQYF.

CDR3 sequence (DNA): TGTGCCATCAGGACTAGCTCGAACACCGGGGAGCTGTTTTTT. Its protein is CAIRTSSNTGELFF. The chain joins TRBV10-3 to TRBJ2-2, with 7 bases aligning to TRBD2. V lost 6 bases to trimming and J lost 0 bases; unmatched junction nucleotides: 1. This CDR3 contains 14 residues. Germline-derived CDR1 and CDR2 are ENHRY and SYGVKD.

About this clone itself: In the same sample, other DNA sequences code for this CDR3. The chain uses TRBV2 and TRBJ2-2; 8 bases are shared with TRBD1. Germline assignment: CDR1 SNHLY and CDR2 FYNNEI. This CDR3 contains 14 residues. Unmatched junction bases numbered 6, after V lost 6 bases and J lost 6 bases. The CDR3 reads CASRGAGGPGELFF. DNA of the CDR3: TGTGCCAGCAGGGGGGCAGGGGGCCCCGGGGAGCTGTTTTTT.

The rearrangement joins TRBV7-2 to TRBJ1-2; D gene unclear. CDR3 length: 13 amino acids. Trimming left V 1 base short and J 5 bases short, with 8 bases between. Looked up from germline, CDR1 is SGHTA and CDR2 is FQGNSA. In nucleotides, the CDR3 is TGTGCCAGCAGCTTAGTGACTGGGTATGGCTACACCTTC. Protein sequence: CASSLVTGYGYTF.

This clone turned up a few times. The CDR3: CASSFGQGDEQYF. The CDR3 nucleotides read TGTGCCAGCAGCTTCGGACAGGGGGACGAGCAGTACTTC. The chain joins TRBV7-3 to TRBJ2-7; 10 bases fit TRBD1. The CDR3 contains 13 residues. V lost 3 bases, J lost 5 bases, and 1 base stayed unmatched. Germline values: CDR1 SGHTA, CDR2 FQGTGA.

This clone was counted a single time. As DNA, the CDR3 is TGTGCCAGCAGTGAAGTTCGCGACACTAGCGGGTACACCGGGGAGCTGTTTTTT. It translates to CASSEVRDTSGYTGELFF. The rearrangement links TRBV6-1 to TRBJ2-2, with 9 bases aligning to TRBD2. Germline V gene sequence: CDR1 MNHNS, CDR2 SASEGT. V dropped 1 base and J dropped 3; count of bases not matched to a gene: 9. This CDR3 is built from 18 residues.

V and J are TRBV6-6 and TRBJ1-3; D is uncertain. Trimming took off 5 bases at V and 0 bases at J, with 14 bases between the two ends. CDR1 is MNHNY, CDR2 SVGAGI, per germline (reference sequence). This CDR3 has 16 amino acids. CDR3 protein: CASSNPGRGSGNTIYF. CDR3 nucleotides: TGTGCCAGCAGTAACCCCGGACGGGGCTCTGGAAACACCATATATTTT.

The rearrangement uses TRBV7-9 and TRBJ2-1; D is perhaps TRBD2 (6 bases). Looked up from germline, CDR1 is SEHNR and CDR2 is FQNEAQ (reference sequence). The V and J ends lost 5 bases and 5 bases respectively, with 16 bases between them. The CDR3 is made up of 15 amino acids. CDR3 bases: TGTGCCAGCAGCCCCCGCGGGGCTCTCGACAATGAGCAGTTCTTC. It translates to CASSPRGALDNEQFF.

This chain joins TRBV19 and TRBJ1-1; 9 bases are shared with TRBD1. Germline V gene lookup returns CDR1 LNHDA and CDR2 SQIVND (reference sequence). V was clipped by 4 bases and J by 3 bases; unmatched bases: 6. CDR3 length: 15 residues. In nucleotides, the CDR3 is TGTGCCAGTAGTACCGGGACAGGGTGGGACACTGAAGCTTTCTTT. It specifies CASSTGTGWDTEAFF.

The table lists this clone with a count of one. This chain uses TRBV19 with TRBJ2-2; 8 nucleotides agree with TRBD1. Germline assignment: CDR1 LNHDA and CDR2 SQIVND (reference sequence). Losses at the gene ends were 4 bases for V and 7 bases for J; bases not matched to a gene: 8. The CDR3 length is 15 residues. For the CDR3, the DNA is TGTGCCAGTAGTAGGGGGGCAGGGGGCGGCGGGGAGCTGTTTTTT. It translates to CASSRGAGGGGELFF. Full variable domain (remainder filled in from reference TRBV19 and TRBJ2-2): DGGITQSPKYLFRKEGQNVTLSCEQNLNHDAMYWYRQDPGQGLRLIYYSQIVNDFQKGDIAEGYSVSREKKESFPLTVTSAQKNPTAFYLCASSRGAGGGGELFFGEGSRLTVL.

This clone has just one count. The rearrangement uses TRBV19 and TRBJ2-1; TRBD2 aligns across 10 bases. The germline V gene has CDR1 LNHDA and CDR2 SQIVND (reference sequence). J was trimmed by 3 bases and V by 3 bases; bases with no gene match: 8. This CDR3 is built from 17 residues. CDR3 coding DNA: TGTGCCAGTAGTATTCATAGCGGGAGGCCTTACTACAATGAGCAGTTCTTC. Its protein product is CASSIHSGRPYYNEQFF.

V is TRBV6-1 and J is TRBJ1-5, with D hard to call. CDR1 is MNHNS, CDR2 SASEGT, per germline. The CDR3 loop spans 16 amino acids. V shed 3 bases and J shed 0 bases, with 12 bases lying between them. CDR3 nucleotides: TGTGCCAGCAGTGACCTTCGATCGGTTAGCAATCAGCCCCAGCATTTT. The encoded protein is CASSDLRSVSNQPQHF.

In nucleotides, the CDR3 is TGTGCCAGCACTACCGGCCCAGGAGGCGCCTATGGCTACACCTTC. Its translation is CASTTGPGGAYGYTF. The chain couples TRBV7-2 to TRBJ1-2; D gene uncertain. The V gene lost 7 bases and the J gene lost 4 bases, with 19 bases spanning the gap. Germline V lookup: CDR1 SGHTA, CDR2 FQGNSA. This CDR3 has 15 residues.

V is TRBV5-4 and J is TRBJ2-5, with D possibly being TRBD2 (6 bases). The CDR3 has 14 residues. The germline CDR1 and CDR2 sequences are SGHNT and YYREEE (reference sequence). V shed 3 bases and J shed 1 base, with 10 bases lying between them. Here the CDR3 reads CASSSGGGQETQYF. The CDR3 DNA sequence: TGTGCCAGCAGCTCCGGGGGTGGCCAAGAGACCCAGTACTTC.

The chain employs TRBV18 and TRBJ1-2; TRBD1 agrees at 12 bases. Germline loops: CDR1 KGHSH, CDR2 LQKENI. Trimming cost V 4 bases and J 7 bases; bases outside gene matches: 7. The CDR3 totals 15 residues. For the CDR3, the DNA is TGTGCCAGCTCACTGGGCTTGGGACAGGGGGCTGGCTACACCTTC. It translates to CASSLGLGQGAGYTF.

The V gene is TRBV28, the J gene TRBJ1-2; a weak D match, TRBD1 (6 bases). Trimming removed 7 bases from V and 4 bases from J, with 19 bases in between. The CDR3 covers 15 residues. Germline CDR1 MDHEN, CDR2 SYDVKM. For the CDR3, the DNA is TGTGCCAGCACTCGACGTAGGGGCAGGGGCTATGGCTACACCTTC. Protein product: CASTRRRGRGYGYTF.

This clone was recorded once. The chain employs TRBV11-2 and TRBJ2-4; possible D gene TRBD2, 6 bases. With 3 bases removed from V and 1 base from J, the gap between germline ends came to 7 bases. Germline V gene sequence: CDR1 SGHAT, CDR2 FQNNGV. The CDR3 runs to 14 residues. The CDR3 protein is CASSFAGAKNIQYF. In nucleotides, the CDR3 is TGTGCCAGCAGCTTTGCGGGGGCCAAAAACATTCAGTACTTC.

This clone was seen a handful of times. The chain carries TRBV7-2 and TRBJ2-2, with TRBD2 identical over 9 bases. The length of the CDR3 is 16 residues. V was clipped by 5 bases and J by 4 bases; unmatched bases: 8. Germline assignment: CDR1 SGHTA and CDR2 FQGNSA. The CDR3 protein is CASSLWAGGTTGELFF. CDR3 sequence (DNA): TGTGCCAGCAGCCTCTGGGCGGGGGGGACCACCGGGGAGCTGTTTTTT. The full variable domain, with the rest looked up from reference TRBV7-2 and TRBJ2-2, is GAGVSQSPSNKVTEKGKDVELRCDPISGHTALYWYRQSLGQGLEFLIYFQGNSAPDKSGLPSDRFSAERTGGSVSTLTIQRTQQEDSAVYLCASSLWAGGTTGELFFGEGSRLTVL.

The rearrangement links TRBV30 to TRBJ1-4, with 7 bases matching TRBD1. The ends lost 0 bases at V and 4 bases at J; junction bases unmatched: 8. CDR3 length: 16 residues. Per the germline V gene, CDR1 is GTSNPN and CDR2 is SVGIG (reference sequence). CDR3 sequence: CAWSVNRGPINEKLFF. The CDR3 DNA reads TGTGCCTGGAGTGTGAACAGGGGACCCATTAATGAAAAACTGTTTTTT.

The chain has TRBV18 and TRBJ2-3; D may be TRBD2 (6 bases). Looked up from germline, CDR1 is KGHSH and CDR2 is LQKENI. The CDR3 has 15 residues. V lost 3 bases to trimming and J lost 3 bases, with 13 bases between them. In nucleotides, the CDR3 is TGTGCCAGCTCACCGCCGGGACTCGAAACAGATACGCAGTATTTT. Amino acids: CASSPPGLETDTQYF.

The chain couples TRBV6-5 to TRBJ2-3, with 8 bases identical to TRBD1. Germline loops: CDR1 MNHEY, CDR2 SVGAGI. J was trimmed by 4 bases and V by 7 bases; bases with no gene match: 7. The CDR3 loop spans 14 amino acids. DNA of the CDR3: TGTGCCAGCACTAGGACAGGGCCGGCAGATACGCAGTATTTT. As protein: CASTRTGPADTQYF.

The chain has TRBV29-1 and TRBJ2-5; D gene uncertain. The germline V and J ends were trimmed by 4 bases and 1 base, with 7 bases remaining between them. The CDR3 sequence is 12 residues long. From germline, CDR1 is SQVTM and CDR2 ANQGSEA. DNA for the CDR3: TGCAGCGTTGCTCAGATCCAAGAGACCCAGTACTTC. Translated, it gives CSVAQIQETQYF.

The V and J genes are TRBV19 and TRBJ2-3, with TRBD1 identical over 8 bases. Germline V gene lookup returns CDR1 LNHDA and CDR2 SQIVND (reference sequence). The ends lost 4 bases at V and 4 bases at J; junction bases unmatched: 16. The CDR3 sequence is 18 residues long. CDR3 region: CASSTHSPQGALADTQYF. Written as DNA, the CDR3 is TGTGCCAGTAGTACCCACTCCCCGCAGGGGGCGTTGGCAGATACGCAGTATTTT.

This clone showed up just once. This chain uses TRBV3-1 (or the pseudogene TRBV3-2) with TRBJ1-2, with 7 bases matching TRBD1. CDR1 and CDR2 from the germline V gene are LGHDT and YNNKEL (reference sequence). J gave up 12 bases and V 3 bases, and 7 bases lay outside the gene matches. The CDR3 consists of 12 residues. In DNA, the CDR3 is TGTGCCAGCAGCCAGGATGACAGGGCCCACACCTTC. Protein product: CASSQDDRAHTF.

This clone was seen just once. V is TRBV19 and J is TRBJ2-3; D perhaps matches TRBD2 (5 bases). V was clipped by 8 bases and J by 4 bases, with 16 bases between them. From germline, CDR1 is LNHDA and CDR2 SQIVND (reference sequence). This CDR3 is built from 14 residues. The CDR3 bases are TGTGCCAGTTCGAGAGGGAGTGAGGCAGATACGCAGTATTTT. It encodes CASSRGSEADTQYF.

The V call is TRBV30, the J call TRBJ2-7; 12 bases agree with TRBD1. The germline V gene has CDR1 GTSNPN and CDR2 SVGIG (reference sequence). Trimming at V came to 3 bases and at J to 4 bases, leaving 10 bases not matched to a gene. This CDR3 is built from 16 residues. CDR3: CAWRPLPGQGAYEQYF. The CDR3, as DNA: TGTGCCTGGAGGCCCCTCCCGGGACAGGGGGCTTACGAGCAGTACTTC.